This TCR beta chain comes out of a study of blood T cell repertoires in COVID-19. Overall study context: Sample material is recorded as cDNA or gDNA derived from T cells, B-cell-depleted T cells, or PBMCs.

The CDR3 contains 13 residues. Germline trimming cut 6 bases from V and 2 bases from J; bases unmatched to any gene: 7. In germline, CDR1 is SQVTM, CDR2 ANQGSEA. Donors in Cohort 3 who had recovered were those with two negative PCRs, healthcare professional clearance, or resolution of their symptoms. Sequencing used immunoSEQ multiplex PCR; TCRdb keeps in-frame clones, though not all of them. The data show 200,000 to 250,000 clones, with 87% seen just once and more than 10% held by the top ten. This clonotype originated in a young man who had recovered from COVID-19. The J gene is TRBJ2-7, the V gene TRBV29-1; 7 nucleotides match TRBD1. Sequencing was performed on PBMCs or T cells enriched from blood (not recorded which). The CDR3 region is CSVTTGSAYEQYF. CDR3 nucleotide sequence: TGCAGCGTGACGACAGGGTCGGCCTACGAGCAGTACTTC.